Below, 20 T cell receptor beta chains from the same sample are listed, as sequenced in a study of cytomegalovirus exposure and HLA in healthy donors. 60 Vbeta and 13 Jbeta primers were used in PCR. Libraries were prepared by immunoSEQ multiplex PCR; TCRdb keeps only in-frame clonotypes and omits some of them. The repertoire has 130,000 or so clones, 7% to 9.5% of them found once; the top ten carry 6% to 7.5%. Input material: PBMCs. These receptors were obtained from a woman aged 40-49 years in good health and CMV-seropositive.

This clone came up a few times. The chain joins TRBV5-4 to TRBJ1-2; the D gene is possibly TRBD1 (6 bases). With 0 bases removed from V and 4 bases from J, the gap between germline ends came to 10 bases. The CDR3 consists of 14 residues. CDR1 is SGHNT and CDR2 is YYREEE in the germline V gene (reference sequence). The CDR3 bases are TGTGCCAGCAGCTTGGGGGGGCAGACCTATGGCTACACCTTC. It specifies CASSLGGQTYGYTF.

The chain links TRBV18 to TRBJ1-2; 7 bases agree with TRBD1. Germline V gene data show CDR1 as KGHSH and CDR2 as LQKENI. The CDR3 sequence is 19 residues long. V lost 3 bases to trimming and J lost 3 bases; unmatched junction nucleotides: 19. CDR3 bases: TGTGCCAGCTCACCCTCTTACAGGGGCGTTGGGCCAAAAGACTATGGCTACACCTTC. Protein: CASSPSYRGVGPKDYGYTF.

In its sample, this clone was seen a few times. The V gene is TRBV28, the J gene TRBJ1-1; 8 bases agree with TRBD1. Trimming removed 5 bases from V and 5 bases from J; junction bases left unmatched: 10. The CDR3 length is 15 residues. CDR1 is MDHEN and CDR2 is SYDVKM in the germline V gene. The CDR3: CASSPARTGRTEAFF. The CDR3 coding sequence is TGTGCCAGCAGTCCCGCCAGGACAGGGAGGACTGAAGCTTTCTTT.

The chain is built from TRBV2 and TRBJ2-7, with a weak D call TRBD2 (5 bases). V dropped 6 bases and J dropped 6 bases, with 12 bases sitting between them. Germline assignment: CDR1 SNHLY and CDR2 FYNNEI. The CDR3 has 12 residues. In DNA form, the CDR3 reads TGTGCCAGCAGCTGGACTGCTTTCGAGCAGTACTTC. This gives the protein CASSWTAFEQYF.

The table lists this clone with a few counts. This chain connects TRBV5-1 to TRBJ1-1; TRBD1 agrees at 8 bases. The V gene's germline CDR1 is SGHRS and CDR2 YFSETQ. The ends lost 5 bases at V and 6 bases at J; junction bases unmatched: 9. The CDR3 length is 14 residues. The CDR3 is CASSRGQGLAEAFF. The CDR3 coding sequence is TGCGCCAGCAGTCGTGGACAGGGCCTCGCTGAAGCTTTCTTT.

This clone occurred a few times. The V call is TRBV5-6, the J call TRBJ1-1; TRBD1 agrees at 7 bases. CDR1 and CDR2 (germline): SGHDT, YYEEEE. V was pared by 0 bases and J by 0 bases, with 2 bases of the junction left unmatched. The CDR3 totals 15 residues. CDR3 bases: TGTGCCAGCAGCTTGGTGACAGGGATGAACACTGAAGCTTTCTTT. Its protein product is CASSLVTGMNTEAFF.

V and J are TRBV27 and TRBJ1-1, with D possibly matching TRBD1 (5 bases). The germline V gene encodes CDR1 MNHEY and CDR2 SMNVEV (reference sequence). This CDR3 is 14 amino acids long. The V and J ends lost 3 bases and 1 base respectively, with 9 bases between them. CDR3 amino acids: CASSFRQSNTEAFF. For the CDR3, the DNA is TGTGCCAGCAGTTTCAGACAGTCGAACACTGAAGCTTTCTTT.

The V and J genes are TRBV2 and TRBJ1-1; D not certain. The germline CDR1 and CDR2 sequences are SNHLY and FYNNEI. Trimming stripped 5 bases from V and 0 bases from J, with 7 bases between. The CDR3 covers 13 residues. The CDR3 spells CASSSVLNTEAFF. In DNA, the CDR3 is TGTGCCAGCAGTTCGGTCCTGAACACTGAAGCTTTCTTT.

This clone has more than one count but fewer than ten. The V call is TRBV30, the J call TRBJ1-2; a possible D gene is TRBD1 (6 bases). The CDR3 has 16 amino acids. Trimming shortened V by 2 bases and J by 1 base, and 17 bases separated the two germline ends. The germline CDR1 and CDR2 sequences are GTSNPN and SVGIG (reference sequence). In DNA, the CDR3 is TGTGCCTGGAGTCTCCAGGGGCCTAACGTTAACTATGGCTACACCTTC. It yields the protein CAWSLQGPNVNYGYTF.

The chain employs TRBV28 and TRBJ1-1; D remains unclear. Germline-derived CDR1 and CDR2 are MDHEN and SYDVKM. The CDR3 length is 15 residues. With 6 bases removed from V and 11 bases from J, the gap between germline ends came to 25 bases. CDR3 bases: TGTGCCAGCAGCTCACCTCGGGCCGCATCTAGAGGGGCTTTCTTT. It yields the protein CASSSPRAASRGAFF.

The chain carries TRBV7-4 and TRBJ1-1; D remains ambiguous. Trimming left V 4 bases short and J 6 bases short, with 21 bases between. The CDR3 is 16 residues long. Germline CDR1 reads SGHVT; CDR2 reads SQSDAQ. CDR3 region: CASSSRLSVISAEAFF. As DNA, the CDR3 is TGTGCCAGCAGCTCTAGACTCAGCGTTATTAGCGCTGAAGCTTTCTTT.

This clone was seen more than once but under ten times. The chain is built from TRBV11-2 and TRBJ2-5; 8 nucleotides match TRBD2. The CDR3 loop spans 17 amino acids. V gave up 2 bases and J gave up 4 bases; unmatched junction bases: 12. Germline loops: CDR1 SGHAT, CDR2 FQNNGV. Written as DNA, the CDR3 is TGTGCCAGCAGCTTACTACCGGGAGCGGGAGTAGGAGAGACCCAGTACTTC. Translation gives CASSLLPGAGVGETQYF.

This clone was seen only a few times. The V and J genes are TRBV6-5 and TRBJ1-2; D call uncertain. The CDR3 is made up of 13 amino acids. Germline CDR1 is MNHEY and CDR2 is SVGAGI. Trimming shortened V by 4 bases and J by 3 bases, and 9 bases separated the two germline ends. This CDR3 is CASSSFPYYGYTF. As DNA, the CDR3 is TGTGCCAGCAGTTCCTTTCCCTACTATGGCTACACCTTC.

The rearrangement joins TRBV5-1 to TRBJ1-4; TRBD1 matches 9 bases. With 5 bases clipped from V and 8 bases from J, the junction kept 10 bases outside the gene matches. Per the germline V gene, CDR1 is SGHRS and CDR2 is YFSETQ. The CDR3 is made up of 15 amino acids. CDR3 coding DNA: TGCGCCAGCAGATCCGCCGGGACAGGGAACGAAAAACTGTTTTTT. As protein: CASRSAGTGNEKLFF.

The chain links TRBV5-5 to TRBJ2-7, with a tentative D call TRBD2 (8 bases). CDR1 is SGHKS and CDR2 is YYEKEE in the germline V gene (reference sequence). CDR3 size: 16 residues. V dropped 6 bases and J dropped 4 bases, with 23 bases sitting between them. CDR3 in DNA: TGTGCCAGCATCACCAAGGCGGGGGGCAGGGGGTACGAGCAGTACTTC. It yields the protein CASITKAGGRGYEQYF.

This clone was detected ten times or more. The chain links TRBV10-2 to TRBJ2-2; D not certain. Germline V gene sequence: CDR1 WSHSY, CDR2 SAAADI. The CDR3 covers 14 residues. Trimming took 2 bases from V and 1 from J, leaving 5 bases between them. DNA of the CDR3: TGCGCCAGCAGTGAGCACAGGAACACCGGGGAGCTGTTTTTT. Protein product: CASSEHRNTGELFF.

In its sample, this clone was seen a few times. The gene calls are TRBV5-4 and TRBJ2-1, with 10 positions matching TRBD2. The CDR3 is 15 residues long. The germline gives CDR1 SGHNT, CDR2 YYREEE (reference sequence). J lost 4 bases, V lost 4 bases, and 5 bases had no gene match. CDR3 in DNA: TGTGCCAGCAGCCGTACTAGCGGGGAGTACAATGAGCAGTTCTTC. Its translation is CASSRTSGEYNEQFF.

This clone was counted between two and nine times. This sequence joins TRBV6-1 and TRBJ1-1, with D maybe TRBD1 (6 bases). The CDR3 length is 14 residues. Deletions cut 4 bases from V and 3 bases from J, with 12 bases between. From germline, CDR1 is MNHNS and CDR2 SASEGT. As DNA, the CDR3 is TGTGCCAGCAGTGCCGGACAGTTCCACACTGAAGCTTTCTTT. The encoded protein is CASSAGQFHTEAFF.

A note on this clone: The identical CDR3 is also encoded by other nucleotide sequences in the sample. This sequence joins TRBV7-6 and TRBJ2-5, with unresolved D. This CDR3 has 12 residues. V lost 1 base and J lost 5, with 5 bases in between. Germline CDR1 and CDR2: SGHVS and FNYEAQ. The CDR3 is CASSLVRETQYF. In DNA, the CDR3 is TGTGCCAGCAGCTTAGTGAGGGAGACCCAGTACTTC.

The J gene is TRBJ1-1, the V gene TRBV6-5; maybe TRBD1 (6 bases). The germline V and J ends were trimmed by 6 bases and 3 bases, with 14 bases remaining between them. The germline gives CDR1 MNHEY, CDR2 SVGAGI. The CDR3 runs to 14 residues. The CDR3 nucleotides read TGTGCCAGCAGGCCGGGACATCAGCACACTGAAGCTTTCTTT. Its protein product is CASRPGHQHTEAFF.